This is a list of T cell receptor beta chains from one sample in a study of a mutant IDH1 vaccine in newly diagnosed glioma. Their antigens are not known. Produced via immunoSEQ multiplex PCR; TCRdb's table is partial and in-frame only. This table has over 45,000 clones, about 86% appearing once. Sequences were derived from PBMCs, sampled from a glioma patient whose treatment included an IDH1 peptide vaccine. The receptors were sampled from a woman aged 50 to 65 with glioma. CDR3s include the opening cysteine and the closing phenylalanine or tryptophan. A D gene is named only where the DNA matches it firmly. Clone size is shown for a subset of rows, as once, few, many or a class of expanded clone.

V gene	D gene	clone size	J gene	CDR3 length	CDR3 protein	CDR3 DNA
TRBV4-2	.	.	TRBJ2-1	15	CASSHTYEETTEQFF	TGTGCCAGCAGCCATACCTACGAGGAAACCACTGAGCAGTTCTTC
TRBV30	.	.	TRBJ1-3	13	CAWSSGWRNTIYF	TGTGCCTGGAGTTCGGGCTGGAGGAACACCATATATTTT
TRBV2	.	.	TRBJ2-5	11	CASKTRETQYF	TGTGCCAGTAAGACCCGTGAGACCCAGTACTTC
TRBV2	TRBD1	once	TRBJ2-3	13	CASTTGVADTQYF	TGTGCCAGCACCACAGGGGTCGCAGATACGCAGTATTTT
TRBV6-1	.	.	TRBJ2-5	15	CASSRDGGDQETQYF	TGTGCCAGCAGCAGGGACGGTGGGGACCAAGAGACCCAGTACTTC
TRBV6-5	.	.	TRBJ1-5	15	CASSRGRGFYQPQHF	TGTGCCAGCAGCCGGGGGCGGGGATTTTATCAGCCCCAGCATTTT
TRBV7-8	TRBD2	.	TRBJ2-1	18	CASSLKGGAGTSGALVFF	TGTGCCAGCAGCTTAAAGGGGGGGGCAGGGACTAGCGGGGCCTTGGTGTTCTTC
TRBV2	TRBD2	.	TRBJ2-7	14	CASSEPLAGVEQYF	TGTGCCAGCAGTGAACCTCTAGCGGGGGTCGAGCAGTACTTC
TRBV27	TRBD2	.	TRBJ2-2	14	CASRTSGGTGELFF	TGTGCCAGCCGGACTAGCGGGGGGACCGGGGAGCTGTTTTTT
TRBV5-1	TRBD1	.	TRBJ2-5	14	CASSSGQGGETQYF	TGCGCCAGCAGCTCGGGACAGGGGGGGGAGACCCAGTACTTC
TRBV28	TRBD2	.	TRBJ2-7	13	CASTISGIYEQYF	TGTGCCAGCACGATAAGCGGGATTTACGAGCAGTACTTC
TRBV27	.	.	TRBJ2-2	14	CASSFLARTGELFF	TGTGCCAGCAGTTTTCTAGCCAGAACCGGGGAGCTGTTTTTT
TRBV7-2	TRBD1	.	TRBJ1-2	13	CASSSLHGQGDTF	TGTGCCAGCAGCTCGCTTCACGGACAGGGTGACACCTTC
TRBV7-2	.	.	TRBJ1-4	12	CASSLEGEKLFF	TGTGCCAGCAGCTTAGAGGGTGAAAAACTGTTTTTT
TRBV6-1	.	.	TRBJ1-4	13	CASSEGEYEKLFF	TGTGCCAGCAGTGAGGGGGAATATGAAAAACTGTTTTTT
TRBV2	TRBD1	.	TRBJ2-7	14	CASGKGQGIYEQYF	TGTGCCAGCGGAAAGGGACAGGGAATATACGAGCAGTACTTC
TRBV6-1	TRBD2	medium-sized	TRBJ2-7	17	CASSEAVGGGGAYEQYF	TGTGCCAGCAGTGAAGCCGTCGGTGGCGGGGGAGCCTACGAGCAGTACTTC
TRBV5-1	.	few	TRBJ1-1	14	CASSLEGRNTEAFF	TGCGCCAGCAGCTTGGAGGGGCGGAACACTGAAGCTTTCTTT
TRBV30	TRBD1	.	TRBJ1-2	13	CAWSVDRAFGYTF	TGTGCCTGGAGTGTCGACAGGGCCTTTGGCTACACCTTC
TRBV10-3	TRBD2	.	TRBJ2-3	16	CAIGLAGGPVSDTQYF	TGTGCCATAGGACTAGCGGGGGGGCCGGTTTCAGATACGCAGTATTTT